This is a list of T cell receptor beta chains from one sample in a study of long-term antiretroviral therapy in people with HIV. Libraries were prepared by immunoSEQ multiplex PCR; TCRdb keeps only in-frame clonotypes and omits some of them. In the table there are around 28,000 clones, about nine tenths of which are singletons. Sequencing used unsorted PBMCs, obtained 3.1 years after starting antiretroviral therapy. The source is a man aged 18 to 30 with HIV. The CDR3 runs from the conserved cysteine through the conserved F or W. Each record gives: clone size, V gene, J gene, D gene, CDR3 protein, CDR3 DNA. D genes are given only for firm matches. The size entry is marked missing in some rows and otherwise reads once, few, many or a size class.

>NA|TRBV2|TRBJ2-7|NA
CASQGGPAAYEQYF
TGTGCCAGCCAGGGGGGGCCAGCGGCATACGAGCAGTACTTC
>NA|TRBV9|TRBJ2-1|NA
CASSPPVGVEQFF
TGTGCCAGCAGCCCCCCCGTTGGGGTGGAGCAGTTCTTC
>NA|TRBV20-1|TRBJ2-5|NA
CSAQFQETQYF
TGCAGTGCCCAGTTTCAAGAGACCCAGTACTTC
>NA|TRBV27|TRBJ2-1|TRBD2
CASSYGSSGRREQFF
TGTGCCAGCAGTTACGGGTCTAGCGGGAGACGCGAGCAGTTCTTC
>NA|TRBV7-2|TRBJ2-1|NA
CASSVSLAGENEQFF
TGTGCCAGCAGCGTATCGCTAGCCGGGGAGAATGAGCAGTTCTTC
>NA|TRBV10-1|TRBJ2-7|NA
CASSECRDYEQYF
TGCGCCAGCAGTGAGTGCAGGGACTACGAGCAGTACTTC
>NA|TRBV7-2|TRBJ1-5|NA
CASSLQGYSNQPQHF
TGTGCCAGCAGCTTACAGGGGTATAGCAATCAGCCCCAGCATTTT
>NA|TRBV30|TRBJ2-2|TRBD1
CAWDRGHTGELFF
TGTGCCTGGGACAGGGGACACACCGGGGAGCTGTTTTTT
>NA|TRBV21-1|TRBJ2-5|NA
CASDGQGAQETQYF
TGTGCCAGCGACGGACAGGGGGCGCAGGAGACCCAGTACTTC
>NA|TRBV4-1|TRBJ1-1|NA
CASSQDYSSTVNTEAFF
TGCGCCAGCAGCCAGGATTATTCCTCTACAGTGAACACTGAAGCTTTCTTT
>NA|TRBV4-2|TRBJ2-7|NA
CASSPGWGSYEQYF
TGTGCCAGCAGCCCCGGGTGGGGCTCCTACGAGCAGTACTTC
>NA|TRBV4-3|TRBJ2-3|TRBD2
CASSQDRTAGGVGDTQYF
TGCGCCAGCAGCCAAGATCGTACGGCGGGAGGTGTCGGAGATACGCAGTATTTT
>NA|TRBV28|TRBJ2-7|NA
CASTTARYEQYF
TGTGCCAGCACCACCGCCAGGTACGAGCAGTACTTC
>once|TRBV11-3|TRBJ2-2|NA
CASSFGGTGELFF
TGTGCCAGCAGCTTTGGTGGAACCGGGGAGCTGTTTTTT
>NA|TRBV7-9|TRBJ2-7|TRBD1
CASSPTGTGIREQYF
TGTGCCAGCAGCCCTACCGGGACAGGGATACGAGAGCAGTACTTC
>NA|TRBV2|TRBJ2-7|NA
CASSDTSNSYEQYF
TGTGCCAGCAGTGACACCTCTAACTCCTACGAGCAGTACTTC
>NA|TRBV19|TRBJ2-3|NA
CASSILGETDTQYF
TGTGCCAGTAGTATCTTGGGGGAAACAGATACGCAGTATTTT
>NA|TRBV29-1|TRBJ2-3|NA
CSVGHRATDTQYF
TGCAGCGTTGGTCACAGGGCCACAGATACGCAGTATTTT
>NA|TRBV12-5|TRBJ1-5|NA
CASELDSLWPQHF
TGTGCTAGTGAATTGGACAGCCTCTGGCCCCAGCATTTT
>NA|TRBV19|TRBJ1-2|TRBD1
CASSTGTDYGYTF
TGTGCCAGTAGTACCGGGACAGACTATGGCTACACCTTC
>NA|TRBV18|TRBJ2-3|TRBD1
CASSPPGTGGGTDTQYF
TGTGCCAGCTCACCACCTGGGACAGGGGGTGGAACAGATACGCAGTATTTT
>NA|TRBV4-2|TRBJ1-3|NA
CASSQVAQISGNTIYF
TGTGCCAGCAGCCAAGTTGCTCAGATCTCTGGAAACACCATATATTTT
>once|TRBV7-6|TRBJ2-7|NA
CASSLASDSTYEQYF
TGTGCCAGCAGCTTAGCGTCTGACTCGACCTACGAGCAGTACTTC
>NA|TRBV7-2|TRBJ2-5|NA
CASSRSLSEETQYF
TGTGCCAGTAGCCGTTCATTGTCAGAAGAGACCCAGTACTTC
>NA|TRBV9|TRBJ1-5|NA
CASSVDLFQPQHF
TGTGCCAGCAGCGTGGACCTATTTCAGCCCCAGCATTTT
>NA|TRBV19|TRBJ1-1|TRBD1
CASSIGSGTGRRTEAFF
TGTGCCAGTAGTATTGGGTCAGGGACAGGGAGGAGGACTGAAGCTTTCTTT
>NA|TRBV7-6|TRBJ2-7|NA
CASSARQGKNYEQYF
TGTGCCAGCAGCGCCCGCCAGGGGAAGAACTACGAGCAGTACTTC
>NA|TRBV15|TRBJ2-3|TRBD2
CATSRAPGGSTDTQYF
TGTGCCACCAGCAGAGCCCCGGGAGGATCCACAGATACGCAGTATTTT
>NA|TRBV5-6|TRBJ2-7|TRBD2
CASSSPGLGAYEQYF
TGTGCCAGCAGCTCCCCGGGACTAGGGGCCTACGAGCAGTACTTC
>NA|TRBV11-2|TRBJ2-7|NA
CASSLDRDYEQYF
TGTGCCAGCAGCTTAGACAGGGATTACGAGCAGTACTTC
>NA|TRBV19|TRBJ2-1|TRBD2
CASSAGGSGGLYNEQFF
TGTGCCAGTAGTGCCGGAGGTAGCGGGGGCCTCTACAATGAGCAGTTCTTC
>once|TRBV4-1|TRBJ1-5|NA
CASSQGVPPGRGNQPQHF
TGCGCCAGCAGCCAAGGGGTACCTCCGGGTAGGGGCAATCAGCCCCAGCATTTT
>NA|TRBV10-3|TRBJ2-2|NA
CAISEVSGAEGELFF
TGTGCCATCAGTGAGGTTTCGGGGGCGGAAGGGGAGCTGTTTTTT